This is a list of T cell receptor beta chains from one sample in a study of PD-1 blockade in mismatch repair-deficient tumors. Sequencing used immunoSEQ multiplex PCR; TCRdb keeps in-frame clones, though not all of them. The top ten hold 5% to 7% of the sample, which has some 85,000 clones, about four fifths seen once. The material was peripheral blood, obtained 44 weeks after starting pembrolizumab. Receptors were obtained from an adult with mismatch repair-deficient cancer. The CDR3 runs from the conserved cysteine through the conserved F or W. Each record gives: D gene, clone size, J gene, CDR3 length, V gene, CDR3 protein, CDR3 DNA. The D gene is left open where the match is weak. Size values are once, few and many counts, or a class for expanded clones, and some rows have none.

-	-	TRBJ2-2	15	TRBV19	CAITPGQQNTGELFF	TGTGCCATAACACCGGGACAACAGAACACCGGGGAGCTGTTTTTT
-	-	TRBJ2-7	11	TRBV5-5	CASSLIERQYF	TGTGCCAGCAGCTTGATCGAAAGGCAGTACTTC
-	once	TRBJ1-2	15	TRBV10-1	CASSRNLRKTYGYTF	TGCGCCAGCAGTCGTAACTTAAGAAAGACCTATGGCTACACCTTC
TRBD2	-	TRBJ2-1	17	TRBV7-6	CASSLEQVLAGVNEQFF	TGTGCCAGCAGCTTAGAACAGGTCTTAGCGGGAGTTAATGAGCAGTTCTTC
-	once	TRBJ2-1	13	TRBV4-1	CASSQEAGDEQFF	TGCGCCAGCAGCCAAGAAGCTGGAGATGAGCAGTTCTTC
-	-	TRBJ2-7	13	TRBV7-9	CASSLVGSHEQYF	TGTGCCAGCAGCTTAGTTGGCAGCCACGAGCAGTACTTC
TRBD2	-	TRBJ2-1	16	TRBV4-3	CASSTGLAGFYNEQFF	TGCGCCAGCAGCACCGGACTAGCGGGATTCTACAATGAGCAGTTCTTC
TRBD2	-	TRBJ2-3	15	TRBV7-9	CASSLTSASTDTQYF	TGTGCCAGCAGCCTGACTAGCGCCTCCACAGATACGCAGTATTTT
-	-	TRBJ2-1	14	TRBV6-1	CASSVGSSYNEQFF	TGTGCCAGCAGTGTTGGGTCCTCCTACAATGAGCAGTTCTTC
-	-	TRBJ2-1	10	TRBV7-9	CASSLDTSLF	TGTGCCAGCAGCTTAGATACTTCGCTCTTC
TRBD1	-	TRBJ2-7	16	TRBV5-1	CASSLNSGTGLYEQYF	TGCGCCAGCAGCTTAAACTCAGGGACAGGCTTATACGAGCAGTACTTC
-	-	TRBJ2-3	17	TRBV7-3	CASSLTGAGLSTDTQYF	TGTGCCAGCAGCTTAACGGGGGCGGGACTTAGCACAGATACGCAGTATTTT
-	-	TRBJ1-2	13	TRBV7-9	CASSLRDGDGYTF	TGTGCCAGCAGCTTGCGCGATGGGGATGGCTACACCTTC
-	-	TRBJ2-3	13	TRBV19	CASSMGRADTQYF	TGTGCCAGTAGTATGGGGCGGGCAGATACGCAGTATTTT
TRBD2	-	TRBJ2-3	15	TRBV7-7	CASSSVSGGVDTQYF	TGTGCTAGCAGCTCCGTCTCCGGGGGGGTAGATACGCAGTATTTT
TRBD1	once	TRBJ2-7	16	TRBV2	CASSEARTGWEYEQYF	TGTGCCAGCAGTGAAGCGAGGACAGGGTGGGAGTACGAGCAGTACTTC
TRBD2	few	TRBJ2-3	16	TRBV7-8	CASSLDGTRATDTQYF	TGTGCCAGCAGCTTAGACGGGACTAGGGCCACAGATACGCAGTATTTT
TRBD1	few	TRBJ2-7	14	TRBV7-9	CASSSRTGIYEQYF	TGTGCCAGCAGCTCCCGGACAGGGATCTACGAGCAGTACTTC
-	-	TRBJ2-7	16	TRBV6-6	CASSPHPGRGTYEQYF	TGTGCCAGCAGTCCCCACCCGGGTCGCGGCACCTACGAGCAGTACTTC
TRBD1	-	TRBJ1-5	13	TRBV6-1	CASEQGIEEPQHF	TGTGCCAGTGAACAGGGGATAGAGGAGCCCCAGCATTTT
-	-	TRBJ2-1	13	TRBV6-1	CASSEYPRNEQFF	TGTGCCAGCAGTGAATACCCGCGCAATGAGCAGTTCTTC
-	-	TRBJ1-1	13	TRBV9	CASSVSGDTEAFF	TGTGCCAGCAGCGTATCAGGGGACACTGAAGCTTTCTTT
TRBD2	-	TRBJ2-3	17	TRBV10-3	CAISEPGLAGEGNTQYF	TGTGCCATCAGTGAGCCCGGACTAGCGGGAGAAGGAAATACGCAGTATTTT
TRBD1	-	TRBJ2-7	15	TRBV5-4	CASSPRDRNFYEQYF	TGTGCCAGCAGCCCCCGGGACAGGAATTTCTACGAGCAGTACTTC
-	-	TRBJ2-7	15	TRBV10-3	CAIRQGGGTPDEQYF	TGTGCCATCAGGCAGGGAGGCGGGACCCCTGACGAGCAGTACTTC
TRBD1	-	TRBJ2-7	13	TRBV2	CASWTGGIYEQYF	TGTGCCAGCTGGACAGGGGGTATCTACGAGCAGTACTTC
TRBD1	-	TRBJ2-7	15	TRBV27	CASSSAYRGIGEQYF	TGTGCCAGCAGTTCTGCCTACAGGGGAATAGGCGAGCAGTACTTC
-	few	TRBJ1-5	13	TRBV30	CAWRGLGNQPQHF	TGTGCCTGGAGGGGGTTGGGCAATCAGCCCCAGCATTTT
-	-	TRBJ2-7	14	TRBV15	CATSQLPIDGEQYF	TGTGCCACCAGTCAGCTGCCGATCGACGGAGAGCAGTACTTC
TRBD2	-	TRBJ2-1	14	TRBV5-6	CASSFGGSYNEQFF	TGTGCCAGCAGCTTTGGCGGGAGTTACAATGAGCAGTTCTTC
TRBD2	-	TRBJ2-3	14	TRBV7-3	CASSLISGRDTQYF	TGTGCCAGCAGCTTAATTAGCGGGAGGGATACGCAGTATTTT